This T cell receptor (beta chain) emerged from a study of blood T cell repertoires in COVID-19. Assay used: immunoSEQ multiplex PCR; TCRdb lists only in-frame clones, some missing. The repertoire holds a few hundred thousand clones, with around 91% as singletons. V was trimmed by 2 bases and J by 6 bases, leaving 6 bases between them. The CDR3 has 13 amino acids. Germline CDR1 SGDLS, CDR2 YYNGEE. This clonotype was sampled from a woman aged 18-29 years with acute COVID-19. Sequencing input: PBMCs or T cells enriched from blood (not recorded which). The V gene is TRBV9, the J gene TRBJ1-6; D is undetermined. The CDR3 here is CASSVQSNSPLHF. The CDR3 coding sequence is TGTGCCAGCAGCGTCCAGTCTAATTCACCCCTCCACTTT.